These T cell receptor beta chains were read from a single sample in a study of beta chain features in type 1 diabetes. Clones were read by immunoSEQ multiplex PCR, and TCRdb kept only the in-frame ones, dropping some. The sample holds around 430,000 clones; approximately 31% are singletons and the top ten take roughly 0.06%. What was sequenced was naive CD4+ T cells from blood. Receptors originate from a man aged 18 to 29 in good health. The CDR3 runs from the conserved cysteine through the conserved F or W. A D gene is named only where the DNA matches it firmly. The size field is filled for only some rows; it gives once, few, many or a size class.

D: TRBD1; size: NA; V: TRBV5-1; J: TRBJ2-5; CDR3: CASSSRLGQGYQETQYF; DNA: TGCGCCAGCAGCTCCCGGCTGGGACAGGGGTACCAAGAGACCCAGTACTTC
D: NA; size: NA; V: TRBV27; J: TRBJ2-1; CDR3: CASSSLQTLSYNEQFF; DNA: TGTGCCAGCAGTTCCTTACAAACCCTCTCCTACAATGAGCAGTTCTTC
D: TRBD2; size: few; V: TRBV5-4; J: TRBJ2-1; CDR3: CASSAQTSFTEQFF; DNA: TGTGCCAGCAGCGCCCAGACTAGCTTCACTGAGCAGTTCTTC
D: NA; size: NA; V: TRBV7-8; J: TRBJ2-7; CDR3: CASRDVYEQYF; DNA: TGTGCCAGCAGGGATGTTTACGAGCAGTACTTC
D: TRBD1; size: NA; V: TRBV5-4; J: TRBJ2-5; CDR3: CASSLDRGRGQETQYF; DNA: TGTGCCAGCAGCTTGGACAGGGGGCGGGGACAAGAGACCCAGTACTTC
D: NA; size: NA; V: TRBV27; J: TRBJ2-3; CDR3: CASSLFLEYTDTQYF; DNA: TGTGCCAGCAGTTTATTCCTGGAATACACAGATACGCAGTATTTT
D: NA; size: NA; V: TRBV30; J: TRBJ2-6; CDR3: CAWNPGGSGANVLTF; DNA: TGTGCCTGGAACCCTGGCGGCTCGGGGGCCAACGTCCTGACTTTC
D: TRBD2; size: NA; V: TRBV11-3; J: TRBJ2-1; CDR3: CASSLGIASGRRGEQFF; DNA: TGTGCCAGCAGCTTAGGCATTGCTAGCGGGCGAAGGGGTGAGCAGTTCTTC
D: NA; size: NA; V: TRBV2; J: TRBJ2-5; CDR3: CASTEERETQYF; DNA: TGTGCCAGCACGGAAGAGCGGGAGACCCAGTACTTC
D: TRBD2; size: few; V: TRBV5-6; J: TRBJ2-7; CDR3: CASSLSSGRSNEQYF; DNA: TGTGCCAGCAGCTTGTCTAGCGGGAGGTCCAACGAGCAGTACTTC
D: TRBD2; size: NA; V: TRBV15; J: TRBJ2-1; CDR3: CATSFERDPPNYEQFF; DNA: TGTGCCACCAGCTTCGAGCGGGACCCCCCCAATTATGAGCAGTTCTTC
D: TRBD1; size: NA; V: TRBV9; J: TRBJ2-4; CDR3: CASSPRPTGFDIQYF; DNA: TGTGCCAGCAGCCCACGCCCGACAGGGTTCGACATTCAGTACTTC
D: NA; size: few; V: TRBV5-1; J: TRBJ1-1; CDR3: CASSLLRVTEAFF; DNA: TGCGCCAGCAGCTTGCTCAGGGTCACTGAAGCTTTCTTT
D: NA; size: few; V: TRBV25-1; J: TRBJ2-3; CDR3: CASSYLDTQYF; DNA: TGTGCCAGCAGCTACTTAGATACGCAGTATTTT
D: NA; size: NA; V: TRBV29-1; J: TRBJ1-1; CDR3: CSVARVLNTEAFF; DNA: TGCAGCGTCGCTAGGGTCCTAAACACTGAAGCTTTCTTT
D: NA; size: NA; V: TRBV5-4; J: TRBJ2-5; CDR3: CASSPPGEIGETQYF; DNA: TGTGCCAGCAGCCCTCCCGGGGAGATAGGAGAGACCCAGTACTTC
D: NA; size: few; V: TRBV5-1; J: TRBJ2-1; CDR3: CASSSSSYNEQFF; DNA: TGCGCCAGCAGCTCCTCTAGCTACAATGAGCAGTTCTTC
D: NA; size: few; V: TRBV30; J: TRBJ1-1; CDR3: CAWSSHGKENTEAFF; DNA: TGTGCCTGGAGTTCCCATGGTAAGGAGAACACTGAAGCTTTCTTT
D: NA; size: NA; V: TRBV19; J: TRBJ2-1; CDR3: CASSGAAEQFF; DNA: TGTGCCAGTAGTGGGGCGGCGGAGCAGTTCTTC
D: NA; size: NA; V: TRBV11-2; J: TRBJ2-7; CDR3: CASSLEGWSSYEQYF; DNA: TGTGCCAGCAGCTTAGAAGGCTGGAGCTCCTACGAGCAGTACTTC
D: NA; size: NA; V: TRBV7-3; J: TRBJ2-3; CDR3: CASSPNPLPWSTQYF; DNA: TGTGCCAGCAGCCCCAACCCCCTCCCTTGGTCTACGCAGTATTTT
D: NA; size: NA; V: TRBV2; J: TRBJ2-2; CDR3: CASLRATNTGELFF; DNA: TGTGCCAGCCTAAGGGCAACGAACACCGGGGAGCTGTTTTTT
D: NA; size: NA; V: TRBV5-1; J: TRBJ2-7; CDR3: CASSFTPAGQLYEQYF; DNA: TGCGCCAGCAGCTTCACGCCAGCGGGACAATTATACGAGCAGTACTTC
D: NA; size: once; V: TRBV6-6; J: TRBJ2-7; CDR3: CASSYLSMSQRHEQYF; DNA: TGTGCCAGCAGTTACCTTTCGATGAGTCAGAGGCACGAGCAGTACTTC
D: NA; size: NA; V: TRBV30; J: TRBJ1-1; CDR3: CAWSRLNTEAFF; DNA: TGTGCCTGGAGTAGGTTGAACACTGAAGCTTTCTTT
D: NA; size: NA; V: TRBV29-1; J: TRBJ2-5; CDR3: CSVVLGGTQETQYF; DNA: TGCAGCGTTGTGCTCGGCGGGACCCAAGAGACCCAGTACTTC
D: TRBD2; size: few; V: TRBV30; J: TRBJ2-6; CDR3: CAWSVRGDPGANVLTF; DNA: TGTGCCTGGAGTGTACGGGGGGACCCTGGGGCCAACGTCCTGACTTTC
D: TRBD1; size: few; V: TRBV15; J: TRBJ2-7; CDR3: CATSRKGAGYEQYF; DNA: TGTGCCACCAGCAGAAAGGGGGCTGGCTACGAGCAGTACTTC
D: NA; size: NA; V: TRBV19; J: TRBJ2-1; CDR3: CASRSWERDNEQFF; DNA: TGTGCCAGTAGGTCGTGGGAAAGGGATAATGAGCAGTTCTTC
D: TRBD1; size: NA; V: TRBV7-2; J: TRBJ2-5; CDR3: CASSPGQPQETQYF; DNA: TGTGCCAGCAGCCCGGGACAGCCCCAAGAGACCCAGTACTTC
D: TRBD1; size: NA; V: TRBV30; J: TRBJ1-5; CDR3: CAWSVQGALNQPQHF; DNA: TGTGCCTGGAGTGTACAGGGGGCGCTTAATCAGCCCCAGCATTTT
D: NA; size: few; V: TRBV14; J: TRBJ2-1; CDR3: CASSWGLYNEQFF; DNA: TGTGCCAGCAGCTGGGGACTTTACAATGAGCAGTTCTTC
D: NA; size: NA; V: TRBV13; J: TRBJ2-1; CDR3: CASSLGTITYNEQFF; DNA: TGTGCCAGCAGCTTGGGGACAATTACCTACAATGAGCAGTTCTTC
D: TRBD1; size: few; V: TRBV5-6; J: TRBJ2-5; CDR3: CASSLQGGQETQYF; DNA: TGTGCCAGCAGCTTGCAAGGGGGCCAGGAGACCCAGTACTTC
D: NA; size: NA; V: TRBV7-2; J: TRBJ2-3; CDR3: CASSLGGPATDTQYF; DNA: TGTGCCAGCAGCTTAGGCGGGCCTGCTACAGATACGCAGTATTTT
D: NA; size: NA; V: TRBV5-1; J: TRBJ1-5; CDR3: CASSLEGGSAQHF; DNA: TGCGCCAGCAGCTTGGAAGGGGGATCAGCCCAGCATTTT
D: NA; size: few; V: TRBV29-1; J: TRBJ2-3; CDR3: CSVDGLSGSQRGDTQYF; DNA: TGCAGCGTTGACGGCCTCTCTGGGAGTCAACGAGGGGATACGCAGTATTTT
D: NA; size: NA; V: TRBV30; J: TRBJ1-5; CDR3: CAWGIPSLSNQPQHF; DNA: TGTGCCTGGGGTATACCGTCGTTAAGCAATCAGCCCCAGCATTTT
D: NA; size: few; V: TRBV9; J: TRBJ2-3; CDR3: CASSVFWGTDTQYF; DNA: TGTGCCAGCAGCGTATTCTGGGGCACAGATACGCAGTATTTT
D: NA; size: NA; V: TRBV5-1; J: TRBJ2-3; CDR3: CASSWDSPTDTQYF; DNA: TGCGCCAGCAGCTGGGACTCTCCCACAGATACGCAGTATTTT
D: NA; size: NA; V: TRBV15; J: TRBJ2-5; CDR3: CATSRAGQRETQYF; DNA: TGTGCCACCAGCAGAGCAGGGCAGCGAGAGACCCAGTACTTC
D: TRBD2; size: NA; V: TRBV9; J: TRBJ2-5; CDR3: CASSVQGGQETQYF; DNA: TGTGCCAGCAGCGTACAGGGAGGGCAAGAGACCCAGTACTTC
D: NA; size: NA; V: TRBV29-1; J: TRBJ2-5; CDR3: CSVSGQETQYF; DNA: TGCAGCGTTTCAGGGCAAGAGACCCAGTACTTC
D: NA; size: few; V: TRBV10-3; J: TRBJ2-7; CDR3: CAISVQANYEQYF; DNA: TGTGCCATCAGCGTACAGGCGAACTACGAGCAGTACTTC
D: TRBD2; size: NA; V: TRBV28; J: TRBJ2-1; CDR3: CASSPQRTSGSKEQFF; DNA: TGTGCCAGCAGTCCACAGAGGACTAGCGGGAGTAAGGAGCAGTTCTTC
D: NA; size: few; V: TRBV7-2; J: TRBJ2-5; CDR3: CASSLQRGGGETQYF; DNA: TGTGCCAGCAGCTTGCAAAGGGGAGGAGGGGAGACCCAGTACTTC
D: TRBD1; size: few; V: TRBV18; J: TRBJ2-7; CDR3: CASSPTTTGGGEQYF; DNA: TGTGCCAGCTCACCGACTACCACAGGGGGCGGCGAGCAGTACTTC
D: NA; size: few; V: TRBV29-1; J: TRBJ2-1; CDR3: CSPASYNEQFF; DNA: TGCAGCCCCGCTAGTTACAATGAGCAGTTCTTC
D: TRBD2; size: NA; V: TRBV28; J: TRBJ2-1; CDR3: CASSLLSGRADEQFF; DNA: TGTGCCAGCAGTTTATTGTCCGGGAGGGCCGATGAGCAGTTCTTC
D: TRBD2; size: NA; V: TRBV9; J: TRBJ2-3; CDR3: CASSAKRTSGNTDTQYF; DNA: TGTGCCAGCAGCGCAAAAAGGACTAGCGGGAACACAGATACGCAGTATTTT
D: TRBD2; size: few; V: TRBV9; J: TRBJ2-4; CDR3: CASSVGLENIQYF; DNA: TGTGCCAGCAGCGTGGGACTAGAAAACATTCAGTACTTC
D: NA; size: NA; V: TRBV7-2; J: TRBJ2-5; CDR3: CASSGGYLTHQETQYF; DNA: TGTGCCAGCAGCGGAGGCTATCTTACACACCAAGAGACCCAGTACTTC
D: NA; size: NA; V: TRBV2; J: TRBJ2-1; CDR3: CASSEVEQFF; DNA: TGTGCCAGCAGTGAAGTTGAGCAGTTCTTC